The source of this TCR beta chain is a study of T cells in tumors after PD-1 blockade. V was trimmed by 1 base and J by 3 bases, leaving 9 bases between them. Germline CDR1 reads SGHTA; CDR2 reads FQGNSA. The CDR3 spans 15 residues. Clones were read by immunoSEQ multiplex PCR, and TCRdb kept only the in-frame ones, dropping some. The sample includes 45,000 to 60,000 clones, 65% to 80% seen only once; the top ten take 8.7%. This chain uses TRBV7-2 with TRBJ2-2, with D unclear. The source was PBMCs, collected before anti-PD-1 therapy. The receptor's source is a human donor with advanced basal cell or squamous cell carcinoma (not recorded which). CDR3 in DNA: TGTGCCAGCAGCTTAGGCCAGCCAGACACCGGGGAGCTGTTTTTT. Protein: CASSLGQPDTGELFF.